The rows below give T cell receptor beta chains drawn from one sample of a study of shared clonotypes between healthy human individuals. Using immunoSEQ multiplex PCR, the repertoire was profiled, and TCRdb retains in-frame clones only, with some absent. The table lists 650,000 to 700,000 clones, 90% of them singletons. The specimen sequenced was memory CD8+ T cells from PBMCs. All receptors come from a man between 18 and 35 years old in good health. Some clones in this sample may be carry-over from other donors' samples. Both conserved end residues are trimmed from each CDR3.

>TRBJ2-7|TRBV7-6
ASSLEAGLHSYEQY
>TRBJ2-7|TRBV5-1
ASSWGPGTGSNEQY
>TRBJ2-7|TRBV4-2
ASSLGLESYEQY
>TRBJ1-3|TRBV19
ASRQFGDRGLKVGNTIY
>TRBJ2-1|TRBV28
ASSYKLDRGHLNEQF
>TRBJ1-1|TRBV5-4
ASSLKEGGNTEAF
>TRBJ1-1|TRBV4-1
ASSRAGMGFPNTEAF
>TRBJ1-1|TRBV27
ASQNIRNTEAF
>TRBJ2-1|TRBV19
ASSGYEDNEQF
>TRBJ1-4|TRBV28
ASSALLTELNEKLF
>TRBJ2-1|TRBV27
ASSSQGLERF
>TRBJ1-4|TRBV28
ASSLRGENEKLF
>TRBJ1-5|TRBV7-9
ASSPGQGNQPQH
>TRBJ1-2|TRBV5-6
ASSFIGGGDYGYT
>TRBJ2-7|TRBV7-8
ASSLEDSYEQY
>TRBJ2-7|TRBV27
ASSLRTGGDEQY
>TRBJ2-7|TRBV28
ASSKRHSTYEQY
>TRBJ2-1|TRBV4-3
ASSQKWGGSSYNEQF
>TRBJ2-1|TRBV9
ASSSEERGSNYNEQF
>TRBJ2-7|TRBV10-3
AISEGTGFREQY
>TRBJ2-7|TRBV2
ASSLWTSGFLGEQY
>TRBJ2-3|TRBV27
ASSFYDPARDTQY
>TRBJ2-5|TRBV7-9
ASSWVSRVLQETQY
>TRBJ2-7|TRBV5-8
ASSLSFVFISYEQY
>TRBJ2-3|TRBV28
ASSPRGTDTQY
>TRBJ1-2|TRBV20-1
SARGREDT
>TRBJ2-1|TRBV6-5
ASSYERGQAGEQF
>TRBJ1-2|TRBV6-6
ASRAEANYGYT
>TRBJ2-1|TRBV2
ASSGLGLAGSSSYNEQF
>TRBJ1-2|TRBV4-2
ASSQAAGAWDYGYT
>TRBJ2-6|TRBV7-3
ASSLPGGRSSGANVLT